The TCR beta chain described here comes from a study of blood T cell repertoires in COVID-19. This clone appeared a single time. Here immunoSEQ multiplex PCR was the method, and the copy in TCRdb shows in-frame clones only, minus some. Of fewer than 450,000 clones listed, 90% are singletons. CDR3 length: 14 residues. Trimming stripped 4 bases from V and 8 bases from J, with 18 bases between. Per germline, CDR1 SGHRS and CDR2 YFSETQ. Participants reported their clinical history, and cohort assignment relied on those reports. Donors in Cohort 3 who had recovered were those with two negative PCRs, healthcare professional clearance, or resolution of their symptoms.

The TCR sequence derives from a man aged 18 to 30 who had recovered from COVID-19. The material sequenced was PBMCs or T cells enriched from blood (not recorded which). J is TRBJ1-2 and V is TRBV5-1; D is perhaps TRBD1 (6 bases). The CDR3 sequence: CASSPEGGARGYTF. The CDR3 nucleotides are TGCGCCAGCAGCCCCGAAGGGGGGGCTCGAGGCTACACCTTC.